These T cell receptor beta chains were read from a single sample in a study of Graves' ophthalmopathy and Graves' hyperthyroidism. TCRdb re-analysed the multiplex PCR reads in MiXCR, keeping a single row per CDR3 protein. The profile shows 450,000 to 600,000 distinct CDR3 sequences, approximately 35% of them singletons. Sequenced: peripheral blood or thyroid tissue (not recorded which). The receptor set was obtained from an adult man with Graves' hyperthyroidism. CDR3s include the opening cysteine and the closing phenylalanine or tryptophan. A D gene is named only where the DNA matches it firmly. Clone size is stated in some rows and not others, as once, few, many or a class when expanded.

clone_size,v_call,d_call,j_call,cdr3_nt,cdr3_aa
-,TRBV19,-,TRBJ2-1,TGTGCCAGTAGTATAACGATTAGCGATGAGCAGTTCTTC,CASSITISDEQFF
once,TRBV10-3,-,TRBJ1-2,TGTGCCATCAGTGAAGGACTAGCGGGATCTGCGGGCTACACCTTC,CAISEGLAGSAGYTF
-,TRBV6-5,-,TRBJ1-5,TGTGCCAGCAGTTACTCGGGGGGGATGAGCAATCAGCCCCAGCATTTT,CASSYSGGMSNQPQHF
few,TRBV2,TRBD1,TRBJ1-2,TGTGCCAGCGTTGGATACGGGACAGGGTCTAATGGCTACACCTTC,CASVGYGTGSNGYTF
-,TRBV7-6,-,TRBJ2-7,TGTGCCAGTAGCTTAACGCCAGTTAGTGGCGGGCAGTACTTC,CASSLTPVSGGQYF
many,TRBV24-1,-,TRBJ2-7,TGTGCCACCAGTGATTCCGCCGGGGCCTACGAGCAGTACTTC,CATSDSAGAYEQYF
once,TRBV6-1,TRBD1,TRBJ1-5,TGTGCCAGCAGTGAAGAGGGGGCAGGCCAGCCCCAGCATTTT,CASSEEGAGQPQHF
-,TRBV20-1,-,TRBJ2-5,TGCAGTGCGTTCGACAGGTTACATGAGACCCAGTACTTC,CSAFDRLHETQYF
many,TRBV2,-,TRBJ1-2,TGTGCCAGCAGTGCAGGGCAGTTCTATGGCTACACCTTC,CASSAGQFYGYTF
many,TRBV12-3/TRBV12-4,-,TRBJ1-5,TGTGCCAGCAGTCCCCAAGCGAGGGGCCCTCAGCCCCAGCATTTT,CASSPQARGPQPQHF
many,TRBV7-8,-,TRBJ1-2,TGTGCCAGCAGCTTAGCGCGACAGGTCGTGGGCGGCTATGGCTACACCTTC,CASSLARQVVGGYGYTF
-,TRBV30,TRBD1,TRBJ2-5,TGTGCCTGGAGCTTGGGACAGAAAGAGACCCAGTACTTC,CAWSLGQKETQYF
few,TRBV3-1,-,TRBJ2-3,TGTGCCAGCAGCCAAGAGATAGCGGAAAGCACAGATACGCAGTATTTT,CASSQEIAESTDTQYF
many,TRBV2,-,TRBJ2-7,TGTGCCAGCAGTGACGGGGCCTACGAGCAGTACTTC,CASSDGAYEQYF
once,TRBV7-9,-,TRBJ2-7,TGCGCCAGCAGCCAAGACGCTGCAGGGGCCCCACCCTACGAGCAGTACTTC,CASSQDAAGAPPYEQYF
many,TRBV5-1,TRBD2,TRBJ2-5,TGCGCCAGCAGCTTGGCCGTTGATGATAGCGGGAGACAAGAGACCCAGTACTTC,CASSLAVDDSGRQETQYF
many,TRBV12-3/TRBV12-4,-,TRBJ1-2,TGTGCCAGCAGTCTCCGACAGTCTAACTATGGCTACACCTTC,CASSLRQSNYGYTF
many,TRBV4-1,-,TRBJ2-5,TGCGCCAGCAGCCAAGAGGGGTACGGCCGAGGGGAGACCCAGTACTTC,CASSQEGYGRGETQYF
many,TRBV15,TRBD1,TRBJ2-7,TGTGCCACCAGCAGCCGGGACAGGGGCTACGAGCAGTACTTC,CATSSRDRGYEQYF
many,TRBV19,-,TRBJ1-2,TGTGCCAGTAGTATCGGACGGTTCGGGATCTATGGCTACACCTTC,CASSIGRFGIYGYTF
many,TRBV9,-,TRBJ1-2,TGTGCCAGCAGCGCGACGGACAGCCGCTATGGCTACACCTTC,CASSATDSRYGYTF
many,TRBV29-1,-,TRBJ1-2,TGCAGCGTTACACAGTCCATCGAGGAAGGCTACACCTTC,CSVTQSIEEGYTF
-,TRBV20-1,-,TRBJ2-2,TGCAGTGCTGAATCCTCTACCGGGGAGCTGTTTTTT,CSAESSTGELFF
many,TRBV10-3,-,TRBJ2-7,TGTGCCATCAGTATGGGGTGGTCCTACGAGCAGTACTTC,CAISMGWSYEQYF
many,TRBV19,TRBD1,TRBJ1-6,TGTGCCAGTAGGCCACAGGGGCTCCATTCACCCCTCCACTTT,CASRPQGLHSPLHF
-,TRBV7-2,-,TRBJ2-5,TGTGCCAGCAGCTTAGCTTGGCAGGGGAGGGTAGAGACCCAGTACTTC,CASSLAWQGRVETQYF
few,TRBV10-1,-,TRBJ1-5,TGCGCCAGCAGTGACGACAGCCTGCAACGGGTCGGCAATCAGCCCCAGCATTTT,CASSDDSLQRVGNQPQHF
few,TRBV6-1,-,TRBJ1-5,TGTGCCAGCAGTTACTCCGTCACTAGCAATCAGCCCCAGCATTTT,CASSYSVTSNQPQHF
-,TRBV4-3,TRBD1,TRBJ1-4,TGCGCCAGCAGCCCCCGGGACAGGGCAACTAATGAAAAACTGTTTTTT,CASSPRDRATNEKLFF
-,TRBV12-3/TRBV12-4,-,TRBJ1-1,TGTGCCAGCAGTTTGGCTGGGGCGAGTGAAGCTTTCTTT,CASSLAGASEAFF
few,TRBV20-1,-,TRBJ2-6,TGCAGTGCTAGAGGATCAGAGGCAAACAACTCTGGGGCCAACGTCCTGACTTTC,CSARGSEANNSGANVLTF
many,TRBV19,-,TRBJ1-2,TGTGCCAGTAGTCCTCGGACCGCTAGCTATGGCTACACCTTC,CASSPRTASYGYTF
-,TRBV27,-,TRBJ2-7,TGTGCCAGCAGTTTACGGGGAGGGGGCGCATACTACGAGCAGTACTTC,CASSLRGGGAYYEQYF
-,TRBV15,TRBD2,TRBJ2-3,TGTGCCACCAGCAGAGTCAGGACTAGCGGTTCATATACGCAGTATTTT,CATSRVRTSGSYTQYF
-,TRBV28,-,TRBJ1-3,TGTGGGAGCTCTGGAAACACCATATATTTT,CGSSGNTIYF
-,TRBV20-1,-,TRBJ1-1,TGCAGTGCCGACGAAGGACGGCCGAACACTGAAGCTTTCTTT,CSADEGRPNTEAFF
many,TRBV29-1,-,TRBJ2-7,TGCAGCGTTTGGGAGGGGGACAAATACGAGCAGTACTTC,CSVWEGDKYEQYF
-,TRBV5-1,-,TRBJ1-5,TGCGCCAGCAGCTTGGCCAGCGGGGCAAATCAGCCCCAGCATTTT,CASSLASGANQPQHF
many,TRBV7-3,-,TRBJ1-6,TGTGCCAGCAGCCCGACCGGGCCATTATCACCCCTCCACTTT,CASSPTGPLSPLHF
-,TRBV14,-,TRBJ2-3,TGTGCCAGCAGCGATACAACGATAGGGATCACCTCTACAGATACGCAGTATTTT,CASSDTTIGITSTDTQYF
few,TRBV28,-,TRBJ2-7,TGTGCCGGCAGTTTAGGGCCGCCGGACGGAACCTACGAGCAGTACTTC,CAGSLGPPDGTYEQYF
-,TRBV7-6,TRBD2,TRBJ2-5,TGTGCCAGCAGCCAAACCCCGGGAGGGACACAAGAGACCCAGTACTTC,CASSQTPGGTQETQYF
few,TRBV20-1,-,TRBJ2-2,TGCAGTGCTTTAAAACCGGGACAATCGAGCACCGGGGAGCTGTTTTTT,CSALKPGQSSTGELFF
many,TRBV10-3,TRBD2,TRBJ2-5,TGTGCCATCAGTGAGCTAGTGGGGTCTAGCGGGGTACAAGAGACCCAGTACTTC,CAISELVGSSGVQETQYF
-,TRBV10-3,-,TRBJ2-7,TGTGCCATCAGTGAGTCCCGGGAGCGGCCACGCGCCTACGAGCAGTACTTC,CAISESRERPRAYEQYF
many,TRBV9,TRBD1,TRBJ2-7,TGTGCCAGCAGCGGAACGGGACAGGGCTACGAGCAGTACTTC,CASSGTGQGYEQYF
-,TRBV6-1,-,TRBJ1-5,TGTGCCAGCAGTGAAGAAAGCTCTGGGGCCCAGCATTTT,CASSEESSGAQHF
many,TRBV28,-,TRBJ1-5,TGTGCCAGCGTTTCAACCGCCCAGCCCCAGCATTTT,CASVSTAQPQHF
many,TRBV7-8,-,TRBJ2-7,TGTGCCAGCAGCTTAGCGTTGGGCAGGTCCTACGAGCAGTACTTC,CASSLALGRSYEQYF